Included here is one T cell receptor beta chain sequence, with context. This CDR3 has 15 amino acids. Deletions cut 1 base from V and 6 bases from J, with 13 bases between. The germline V gene has CDR1 MNHEY and CDR2 SVGAGI. The sample belongs to a study of blood T cell repertoires in COVID-19. Overall study context: Material from acute and convalescent COVID-19 was sourced from the United States, Italy and Spain. Nucleic acid was either cDNA or gDNA, and it came from T cells, B-cell-depleted T cells, or PBMCs.

In the authors' methods: Estimates of nucleated cell counts were drawn from the amplification of reference gene primers. Libraries were prepared by immunoSEQ multiplex PCR; TCRdb keeps only in-frame clonotypes and omits some of them. D and trimming come from the DNA, and the V and J calls and clone size come from that table. Of roughly 31,000 clones in the sample, 80% to 90% are singletons; the top ten hold 10%. The V call is TRBV6-5, the J call TRBJ2-1, with D perhaps TRBD2 (6 bases). The specimen sequenced was peripheral blood. The origin of this receptor is a man aged 60-69 years with acute or convalescent COVID-19. The CDR3 DNA is TGTGCCAGCAGTTACTTTTCGGGGGAGTCCAATGAGCAGTTCTTC. Residues: CASSYFSGESNEQFF.